This TCR beta chain stems from a study of shared clonotypes between healthy human individuals. Whole-study findings and limits: The study's rarefaction showed incomplete sorted-subset sequencing despite large depth. The study drew on few donors, limiting represented genetic and exposure-history diversity. It was observed that approximately 5% of naive CD4 clonotypes were shared across a few donors.

Turning to this clone: Its antigen is unidentified.

The repertoire was sequenced with immunoSEQ multiplex PCR; TCRdb's copy has only in-frame clones and lacks some. Of some 500,000 clones in the sample, 90% to 97% were seen once. The germline CDR1 and CDR2 sequences are SGHTA and FQGNSA. This CDR3 region has 15 residues. V was pared by 1 base and J by 0 bases, with 4 bases between. The CD4+ fraction was divided into a CD45RA+ naive subset and a CD45RA-negative memory subset. This receptor was identified in a woman aged 25 to 39 in good health. Sequenced sample: naive CD4+ T cells sorted from blood. Regarding subset: CD45RA+ positively selected. This sequence joins TRBV7-2 and TRBJ2-6; D unclear. The CDR3 here is CASSLVSSGANVLTF. CDR3 in DNA: TGTGCCAGCAGCTTAGTGAGCTCTGGGGCCAACGTCCTGACTTTC.